The rows below give T cell receptor beta chains drawn from one sample of a study of T cell responses to AZD1222 COVID-19 vaccine. Method: immunoSEQ multiplex PCR; TCRdb's copy keeps in-frame clones and lacks some. The profile shows about 170,000 clones, over 90% of them singletons. The input for sequencing was peripheral blood, taken on day 0 of AZD1222 vaccination. Source of these receptors: an adult in good health. Each CDR3 is given with its conserved first and last residue. The order of the fields is J gene, V gene, D gene, clone size, CDR3 protein, CDR3 DNA. A D gene is named only where the DNA matches it firmly. A row's size may be missing; if present it is once, few, many or a size class.

j_gene: TRBJ1-3; v_gene: TRBV2; d_gene: TRBD1; abundance: -; CDR3aa: CASSSTGGNTIYF; CDR3nt: TGTGCCAGCAGTTCGACAGGGGGAAACACCATATATTTT
j_gene: TRBJ1-1; v_gene: TRBV19; d_gene: -; abundance: once; CDR3aa: CASSRAMNTEAFF; CDR3nt: TGTGCCAGTAGTAGGGCTATGAACACTGAAGCTTTCTTT
j_gene: TRBJ1-4; v_gene: TRBV5-1; d_gene: -; abundance: -; CDR3aa: CASSLGLVGPQAEKLFF; CDR3nt: TGCGCCAGCAGCTTGGGCTTGGTAGGACCCCAGGCGGAAAAACTGTTTTTT
j_gene: TRBJ1-6; v_gene: TRBV3-1/TRBV3-2; d_gene: -; abundance: once; CDR3aa: CASSQGGPYNSPLHF; CDR3nt: TGTGCCAGCAGCCAAGGGGGACCGTATAATTCACCCCTCCACTTT
j_gene: TRBJ2-3; v_gene: TRBV6-5; d_gene: TRBD2; abundance: -; CDR3aa: CASSLPQAGTDTQYF; CDR3nt: TGTGCCAGCAGCCTTCCCCAAGCGGGGACAGATACGCAGTATTTT
j_gene: TRBJ1-4; v_gene: TRBV4-1; d_gene: -; abundance: once; CDR3aa: CASSQDWQGNEKLFF; CDR3nt: TGCGCCAGCAGCCAAGATTGGCAGGGAAACGAAAAACTGTTTTTT
j_gene: TRBJ1-3; v_gene: TRBV3-1/TRBV3-2; d_gene: -; abundance: -; CDR3aa: CASSHVGVGNTIYF; CDR3nt: TGTGCCAGCAGCCACGTGGGGGTAGGAAACACCATATATTTT
j_gene: TRBJ2-2; v_gene: TRBV6-4; d_gene: -; abundance: -; CDR3aa: CASRPGISTGELFF; CDR3nt: TGTGCCAGCAGGCCCGGGATTTCCACCGGGGAGCTGTTTTTT
j_gene: TRBJ1-1; v_gene: TRBV6-5; d_gene: TRBD1; abundance: -; CDR3aa: CASSQDRGFEAFF; CDR3nt: TGTGCCAGCAGCCAAGACAGGGGTTTTGAAGCTTTCTTT
j_gene: TRBJ1-3; v_gene: TRBV5-1; d_gene: -; abundance: -; CDR3aa: CASSPQGPLSGNTIYF; CDR3nt: TGCGCCAGCAGCCCCCAGGGGCCCTTGTCTGGAAACACCATATATTTT
j_gene: TRBJ1-1; v_gene: TRBV5-1; d_gene: TRBD1; abundance: -; CDR3aa: CASSPRTGYRNTEAFF; CDR3nt: TGCGCCAGCAGCCCACGGACAGGGTATCGAAACACTGAAGCTTTCTTT
j_gene: TRBJ1-5; v_gene: TRBV10-3; d_gene: TRBD1; abundance: -; CDR3aa: CAAAGDRSSQPQHF; CDR3nt: TGTGCCGCCGCGGGGGACAGAAGTAGTCAGCCCCAGCATTTT
j_gene: TRBJ1-1; v_gene: TRBV28; d_gene: -; abundance: -; CDR3aa: CASSQTGRYSVWTEAFF; CDR3nt: TGTGCCAGCAGTCAGACAGGTAGATATTCGGTTTGGACTGAAGCTTTCTTT
j_gene: TRBJ2-7; v_gene: TRBV18; d_gene: -; abundance: -; CDR3aa: CASSLSSGQYLEQYF; CDR3nt: TGTGCCAGCTCGCTTTCTTCGGGACAATATTTGGAGCAGTACTTC
j_gene: TRBJ1-5; v_gene: TRBV12-3/TRBV12-4; d_gene: -; abundance: -; CDR3aa: CASTSGPQPQHF; CDR3nt: TGTGCCAGCACATCGGGACCGCAGCCCCAGCATTTT
j_gene: TRBJ1-1; v_gene: TRBV10-3; d_gene: -; abundance: -; CDR3aa: CAISEFGTTEAFF; CDR3nt: TGTGCCATCAGTGAGTTCGGGACCACTGAAGCTTTCTTT
j_gene: TRBJ2-7; v_gene: TRBV15; d_gene: -; abundance: -; CDR3aa: CAPGGPKSSYEQYF; CDR3nt: TGTGCCCCCGGGGGGCCAAAGAGCTCCTACGAGCAGTACTTC
j_gene: TRBJ1-1; v_gene: TRBV5-1; d_gene: -; abundance: -; CDR3aa: CASSWSSCGAEAFF; CDR3nt: TGCGCCAGCAGCTGGAGCTCTTGTGGGGCTGAAGCTTTCTTT
j_gene: TRBJ1-3; v_gene: TRBV9; d_gene: -; abundance: -; CDR3aa: CASSVGADGNTIYF; CDR3nt: TGTGCCAGCAGCGTAGGGGCAGACGGTAACACCATATATTTT
j_gene: TRBJ2-5; v_gene: TRBV20-1; d_gene: -; abundance: once; CDR3aa: CSARGQETQYF; CDR3nt: TGCAGTGCTAGGGGCCAAGAGACCCAGTACTTC
j_gene: TRBJ2-1; v_gene: TRBV5-6; d_gene: -; abundance: -; CDR3aa: CASSLFGQNNEQFF; CDR3nt: TGTGCCAGCAGCTTATTTGGGCAGAACAATGAGCAGTTCTTC
j_gene: TRBJ1-2; v_gene: TRBV11-2; d_gene: -; abundance: -; CDR3aa: CASSSATDPNYGYTF; CDR3nt: TGTGCCAGCAGCTCCGCGACGGATCCTAACTATGGCTACACCTTC
j_gene: TRBJ1-1; v_gene: TRBV6-5; d_gene: -; abundance: once; CDR3aa: CASKSAGVNTEAFF; CDR3nt: TGTGCCAGCAAGTCGGCGGGGGTGAACACTGAAGCTTTCTTT